These T cell receptor beta chains were read from a single sample in a study of blood T cell repertoires in COVID-19. Clones were read by immunoSEQ multiplex PCR, and TCRdb kept only the in-frame ones, dropping some. The repertoire holds about 200,000 clones, with around 84% as singletons. Material: peripheral blood. The receptors were sampled from a woman over 75 with acute or convalescent COVID-19. CDR3s include the opening cysteine and the closing phenylalanine or tryptophan. D genes are given only for firm matches. Rows give clone size only sometimes, using once, few, many, or a class for an expanded clone.

TRBV7-2	TRBJ2-3	.	TRBD2	CASSFQGLAGYNTQYF	TGTGCCAGCAGCTTTCAAGGACTAGCGGGATACAATACGCAGTATTTT
TRBV18	TRBJ1-1	.	.	CASSLGRAPNTEAFF	TGTGCCAGCTCACTGGGCAGGGCACCAAACACTGAAGCTTTCTTT
TRBV29-1	TRBJ1-2	.	TRBD1	CSVVQGAYGYTF	TGCAGCGTTGTACAGGGGGCGTATGGCTACACCTTC
TRBV28	TRBJ2-7	.	.	CASSLTATGQYEQYF	TGTGCCAGCAGTTTAACGGCCACCGGACAGTACGAGCAGTACTTC
TRBV5-1	TRBJ2-2	.	.	CASSLQGLQGGELFF	TGCGCCAGCAGCTTGCAAGGTTTACAGGGAGGGGAGCTGTTTTTT
TRBV18	TRBJ2-1	.	TRBD1	CASSPGQANYYNEQFF	TGTGCCAGCTCACCAGGACAGGCGAATTACTACAATGAGCAGTTCTTC
TRBV5-1	TRBJ2-7	.	.	CASSHPGGEQYF	TGCGCCAGCAGTCACCCCGGGGGTGAGCAGTACTTC
TRBV2	TRBJ2-7	.	TRBD1	CASSDYRGREQYF	TGTGCCAGCAGTGATTACAGGGGGCGGGAGCAGTACTTC
TRBV29-1	TRBJ1-2	once	TRBD1	CSAETGPGGYTF	TGCAGCGCCGAGACAGGGCCCGGGGGCTACACCTTC
TRBV7-2	TRBJ1-1	.	TRBD1	CASSSKPGQGPQF	TGTGCCAGCAGCTCGAAACCGGGACAGGGGCCCCAGTTT
TRBV10-1	TRBJ1-1	.	TRBD1	CARGGTGKFKNTEAFF	TGCGCCAGGGGGGGGACAGGGAAATTCAAGAACACTGAAGCTTTCTTT
TRBV10-3	TRBJ1-2	.	TRBD1	CAISDGQGKGYTF	TGTGCCATCAGTGACGGACAGGGAAAAGGCTACACCTTC
TRBV27	TRBJ2-1	.	TRBD2	CASSFWAGGDNEQFF	TGTGCCAGCAGTTTTTGGGCGGGAGGAGACAATGAGCAGTTCTTC
TRBV18	TRBJ1-4	.	.	CASSPTGGNEKLFF	TGTGCCAGCTCACCAACCGGGGGTAATGAAAAACTGTTTTTT
TRBV5-1	TRBJ2-7	.	.	CASRRDLRPTSAYEQYF	TGCGCCAGCAGGAGGGATCTACGGCCGACTAGTGCCTACGAGCAGTACTTC
TRBV16	TRBJ1-5	.	TRBD1	CASSQGTVSNQPQHF	TGTGCCAGCAGCCAGGGGACAGTTAGCAATCAGCCCCAGCATTTT
TRBV6-6	TRBJ2-3	.	TRBD2	CASSYGVAGGEDTQYF	TGTGCCAGCAGTTACGGGGTAGCGGGAGGAGAAGATACGCAGTATTTT
TRBV18	TRBJ1-2	.	TRBD1	CASSPAGNRGAKGYTF	TGTGCCAGCTCACCGGCCGGGAACAGGGGCGCGAAGGGCTACACCTTC
TRBV6-6	TRBJ1-3	.	.	CASSYRVDSGNTIYF	TGTGCCAGCAGTTACCGGGTCGACTCTGGAAACACCATATATTTT
TRBV28	TRBJ1-1	.	.	CASSVLGTEAFF	TGTGCCAGCAGTGTACTAGGAACTGAAGCTTTCTTT
TRBV7-2	TRBJ2-1	.	.	CASSLMNRDNEQFF	TGTGCCAGCAGCTTGATGAACCGAGACAATGAGCAGTTCTTC
TRBV18	TRBJ2-7	.	TRBD1	CASSRQGYEQYF	TGTGCCAGCTCACGACAGGGGTACGAGCAGTACTTC
TRBV7-9	TRBJ2-1	.	.	CASSFAGTSYYNEQFF	TGTGCCAGCAGCTTCGCCGGGACTTCGTACTACAATGAGCAGTTCTTC
TRBV18	TRBJ2-7	.	.	CASSPRNSATYEQYF	TGTGCCAGCTCACCCCGTAATTCAGCGACCTACGAGCAGTACTTC
TRBV3-1/TRBV3-2	TRBJ2-5	once	.	CASTRGLIETQYF	TGTGCCAGCACCCGGGGGTTGATAGAGACCCAGTACTTC
TRBV29-1	TRBJ1-5	few	.	CSVGDADQPQHF	TGCAGCGTTGGCGACGCGGATCAGCCCCAGCATTTT
TRBV7-2	TRBJ2-2	.	.	CASSLNRATGELFF	TGTGCCAGCAGCTTGAACAGAGCCACCGGGGAGCTGTTTTTT
TRBV5-1	TRBJ1-1	.	.	CASSLEGGRSEAFF	TGCGCCAGCAGCTTGGAGGGGGGGCGATCTGAAGCTTTCTTT
TRBV7-8	TRBJ2-2	.	TRBD2	CASSLAGGVGELFF	TGTGCCAGCAGCTTAGCGGGAGGGGTCGGGGAGCTGTTTTTT
TRBV12-3/TRBV12-4	TRBJ2-7	.	.	CASSRQAPGEQYF	TGTGCCAGCAGTCGACAGGCCCCCGGCGAGCAGTACTTC
TRBV11-2	TRBJ2-3	.	.	CASSLQGARTQYF	TGTGCCAGCAGCTTACAAGGGGCAAGGACGCAGTATTTT
TRBV4-3	TRBJ2-2	.	.	CASSLEWYSGTPGELFF	TGCGCCAGCAGCCTAGAGTGGTATAGTGGTACCCCCGGGGAGCTGTTTTTT
TRBV7-8	TRBJ2-1	.	.	CASSLGRAGAVEQFF	TGTGCCAGCAGCTTAGGACGGGCAGGGGCGGTTGAGCAGTTCTTC
TRBV5-1	TRBJ2-2	.	.	CASSSGRVTGELFF	TGCGCCAGCAGCTCGGGCAGGGTCACCGGGGAGCTGTTTTTT
TRBV18	TRBJ1-6	.	TRBD1	CASSEGANSPLHF	TGTGCCAGCTCTGAGGGGGCCAATTCACCCCTCCACTTT
TRBV5-5	TRBJ2-7	once	TRBD1	CASSGTGGAYEQYF	TGTGCCAGCAGCGGGACAGGGGGCGCGTACGAGCAGTACTTC
TRBV6-5	TRBJ2-1	.	TRBD2	CASSYSGTSGRVQFF	TGTGCCAGCAGTTACTCTGGGACTAGCGGGAGGGTCCAGTTCTTC
TRBV5-5	TRBJ1-2	.	.	CASSLEGAYGYTF	TGTGCCAGCAGCTTGGAGGGAGCCTATGGCTACACCTTC
TRBV30	TRBJ1-4	.	.	CAWTPPGYEKLFF	TGTGCCTGGACTCCCCCAGGGTACGAAAAACTGTTTTTT
TRBV6-2/TRBV6-3	TRBJ2-2	.	.	CASSFKAGLPNTGELFF	TGTGCCAGCAGTTTTAAGGCGGGCTTACCGAACACCGGGGAGCTGTTTTTT
TRBV6-5	TRBJ1-1	.	TRBD1	CASSSQQGVTEAFF	TGTGCCAGCAGTTCACAACAGGGGGTCACTGAAGCTTTCTTT
TRBV2	TRBJ2-5	.	.	CASSAGTSGTQYF	TGTGCCAGCAGCGCAGGGACATCGGGGACCCAGTACTTC
TRBV6-5	TRBJ1-1	once	TRBD1	CASSYSTGIRHTEAFF	TGTGCCAGCAGTTACTCGACAGGGATAAGGCACACTGAAGCTTTCTTT
TRBV7-7	TRBJ1-4	.	.	CASGKEVGSEKLFF	TGTGCTAGCGGAAAGGAGGTGGGAAGTGAAAAACTGTTTTTT
TRBV9	TRBJ2-7	.	TRBD1	CASSEGDRAYEQYF	TGTGCCAGCAGCGAAGGGGACAGGGCCTACGAGCAGTACTTC
TRBV3-1/TRBV3-2	TRBJ2-4	.	TRBD2	CASSQQGLAGGKNIQYF	TGTGCCAGCAGCCAACAGGGACTAGCGGGGGGAAAAAACATTCAGTACTTC
TRBV6-5	TRBJ2-2	.	.	CASIGGGTTGELFF	TGTGCCAGCATAGGGGGGGGTACGACCGGGGAGCTGTTTTTT
TRBV29-1	TRBJ1-2	.	.	CSVEGGGNYGYTF	TGCAGCGTTGAGGGGGGTGGGAACTATGGCTACACCTTC
TRBV7-2	TRBJ2-7	.	TRBD1	CASSQDRVPYEQYF	TGTGCCAGCAGCCAAGACAGGGTGCCCTACGAGCAGTACTTC
TRBV2	TRBJ1-5	once	.	CASHAEFNQPQHF	TGTGCCAGCCACGCGGAGTTCAATCAGCCCCAGCATTTT
TRBV6-2/TRBV6-3	TRBJ2-1	.	TRBD2	CASSYSTSGTNFNYNEQFF	TGTGCCAGCAGTTACTCTACTAGCGGGACCAATTTTAATTACAATGAGCAGTTCTTC
TRBV10-1	TRBJ2-1	.	TRBD1	CASSVTTGEQFF	TGCGCCAGCAGTGTTACGACAGGGGAGCAGTTCTTC
TRBV9	TRBJ2-1	.	.	CASSVVATNSYNEQFF	TGTGCCAGCAGCGTAGTCGCCACAAACTCCTACAATGAGCAGTTCTTC
TRBV6-2/TRBV6-3	TRBJ2-7	once	TRBD2	CASSQLAGEGYEQYF	TGTGCCAGCAGCCAGCTAGCGGGAGAGGGCTACGAGCAGTACTTC
TRBV7-9	TRBJ2-3	.	.	CASTESTLQYF	TGTGCCAGCACCGAATCTACCTTGCAGTATTTT
TRBV27	TRBJ2-1	.	TRBD2	CASSPALAGIPYNEQFF	TGTGCCAGCAGTCCAGCGCTAGCGGGAATCCCCTACAATGAGCAGTTCTTC
TRBV28	TRBJ1-1	.	.	CASSLRQDTEAFF	TGTGCCAGCAGTTTACGACAAGACACTGAAGCTTTCTTT
TRBV19	TRBJ1-1	few	.	CASTGVLRTEAFF	TGTGCCAGTACAGGGGTCTTGAGGACTGAAGCTTTCTTT
TRBV10-2	TRBJ1-5	.	.	CASSGQNNQPQHF	TGCGCCAGCAGTGGACAGAACAATCAGCCCCAGCATTTT
TRBV18	TRBJ1-5	.	.	CASSPYKYQPQHF	TGTGCCAGCTCACCGTATAAATATCAGCCCCAGCATTTT